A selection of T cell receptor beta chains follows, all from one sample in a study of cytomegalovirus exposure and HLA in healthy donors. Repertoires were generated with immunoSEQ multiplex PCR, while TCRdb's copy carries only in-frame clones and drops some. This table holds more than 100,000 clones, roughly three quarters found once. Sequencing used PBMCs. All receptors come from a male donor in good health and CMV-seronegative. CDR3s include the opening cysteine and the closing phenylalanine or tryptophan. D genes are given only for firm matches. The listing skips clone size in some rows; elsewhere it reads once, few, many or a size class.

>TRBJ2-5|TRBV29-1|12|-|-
TGCAGCGTTGTCAGACTACCTCCGACCCAGTACTTC
CSVVRLPPTQYF
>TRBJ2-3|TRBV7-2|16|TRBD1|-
TGTGCCAGCAGCACCAATCCGGGACAGGGGCCAGATACGCAGTATTTT
CASSTNPGQGPDTQYF
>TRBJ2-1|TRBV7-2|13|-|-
TGTGCCAGCAGCCCACTCTCGGGCAATGAGCAGTTCTTC
CASSPLSGNEQFF
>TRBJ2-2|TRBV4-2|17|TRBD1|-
TGTGCCAGCAGCCAAGAGACAGGGGGTGATGGCACCGGGGAGCTGTTTTTT
CASSQETGGDGTGELFF
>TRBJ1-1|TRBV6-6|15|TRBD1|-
TGTGCCAGCAGTTACTCGGGGCAGGGGGTACGCGTGACTTTCTTT
CASSYSGQGVRVTFF
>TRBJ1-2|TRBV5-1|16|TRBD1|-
TGCGCCAGCAGCACAGGGACAGGGGACATTAACTATGGCTACACCTTC
CASSTGTGDINYGYTF
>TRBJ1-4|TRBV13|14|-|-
TGTGCCAGCAGCCAAGACAGGTCCGATGAAAAACTGTTTTTT
CASSQDRSDEKLFF
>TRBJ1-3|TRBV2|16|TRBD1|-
TGTGCCAGCAGCGGGGACAGGGGAGTTTCGGGAAACACCATATATTTT
CASSGDRGVSGNTIYF
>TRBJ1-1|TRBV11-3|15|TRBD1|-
TGTGCCAGCAGCTTAGAGGGGACAGGGGGTACTGAAGCTTTCTTT
CASSLEGTGGTEAFF
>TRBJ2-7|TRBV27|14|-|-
TGTGCCAGCAGTTCTAGGGGGTTCCGGGACGAGCAGTACTTC
CASSSRGFRDEQYF
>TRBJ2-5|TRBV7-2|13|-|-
TGTGCCAGCAGCCAAGCCACCAGGGAGACCCAGTACTTC
CASSQATRETQYF
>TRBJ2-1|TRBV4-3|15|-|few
TGCGCCAGCAGCTACTACGAAAGCTCCTACAATGAGCAGTTCTTC
CASSYYESSYNEQFF
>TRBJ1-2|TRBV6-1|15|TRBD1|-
TGTGCCAGCAGGGCGGACAGGGGGCTGGTCTATGGCTACACCTTC
CASRADRGLVYGYTF
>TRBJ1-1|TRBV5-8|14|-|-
TGTGCCAGCAGCTCCCCGAGCCAGAACACTGAAGCTTTCTTT
CASSSPSQNTEAFF
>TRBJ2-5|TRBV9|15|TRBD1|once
TGTGCCAGCAGCAACCGACAGGGGTCCCAAGAGACCCAGTACTTC
CASSNRQGSQETQYF
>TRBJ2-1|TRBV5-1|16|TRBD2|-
TGCGCCAGCAGCTTAATTACTAGCGGGGGTAGCAATGAGCAGTTCTTC
CASSLITSGGSNEQFF
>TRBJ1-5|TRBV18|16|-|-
TGTGCCAGCTCACCATGGCCAGGGAAGGACAATCAGCCCCAGCATTTT
CASSPWPGKDNQPQHF
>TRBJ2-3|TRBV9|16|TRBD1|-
TGTGCCAGCAGCGGGGCCGGGACAGGGGTCACAGATACGCAGTATTTT
CASSGAGTGVTDTQYF
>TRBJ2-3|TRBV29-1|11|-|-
TGCAGCGTTGAGGGGCCAGATACGCAGTATTTT
CSVEGPDTQYF
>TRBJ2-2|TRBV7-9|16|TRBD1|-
TGTGCCAGCAGCTCGGGACAGGGGGCGGACACCGGGGAGCTGTTTTTT
CASSSGQGADTGELFF
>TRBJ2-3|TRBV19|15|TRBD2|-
TGTGCCAGTAAAGAGCGGGGGCCTAGCACAGATACGCAGTATTTT
CASKERGPSTDTQYF
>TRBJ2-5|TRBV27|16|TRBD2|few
TGTGCCAGCAGTTCCGTTAGCGGGGGGTGGAGAGAGACCCAGTACTTC
CASSSVSGGWRETQYF
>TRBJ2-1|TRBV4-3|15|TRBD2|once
TGCGCCAGCAGCCCCCCAGCCAGCGGGAGGAATGAGCAGTTCTTC
CASSPPASGRNEQFF
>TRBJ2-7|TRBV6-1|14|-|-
TGTGCCAGCAGTGAAAGAGCGGTGGTAGTGAAGCAGTACTTC
CASSERAVVVKQYF
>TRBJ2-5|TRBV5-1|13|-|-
TGCGCCAGCCTTGGGCCTAAAAGGGAGACCCAGTACTTC
CASLGPKRETQYF
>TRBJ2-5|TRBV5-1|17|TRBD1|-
TGCGCCAGCAGCTTGGCCGAGGGACAGGGATGGCAAGAGACCCAGTACTTC
CASSLAEGQGWQETQYF
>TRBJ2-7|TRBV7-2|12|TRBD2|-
TGTGCCAGCAGGGGGGAGGGCTACGAGCAGTACTTC
CASRGEGYEQYF
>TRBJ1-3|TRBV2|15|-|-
TGTGCCAGCAGGCCCACAGGGTCCTCTGGAAACACCATATATTTT
CASRPTGSSGNTIYF
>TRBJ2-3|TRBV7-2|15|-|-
TGTGCCAGCGCTGGGGGGGACAGGTACACAGATACGCAGTATTTT
CASAGGDRYTDTQYF
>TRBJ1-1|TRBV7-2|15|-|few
TGTGCCAGCAGCTTGGCTCCAACACAGGGCCAGTCAGCTTTCTTT
CASSLAPTQGQSAFF
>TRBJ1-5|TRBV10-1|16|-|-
TGCGCCAGCAGTGAGACGACTCCGGGTGGCAATCAGCCCCAGCATTTT
CASSETTPGGNQPQHF
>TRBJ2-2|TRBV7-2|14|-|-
TGTGCCAGCAAGTGGACAGTAAACACCGGGGAGCTGTTTTTT
CASKWTVNTGELFF
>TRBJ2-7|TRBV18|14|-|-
TGTGCCAGCTCACCGAGGCAGGGTACCTACGAGCAGTACTTC
CASSPRQGTYEQYF
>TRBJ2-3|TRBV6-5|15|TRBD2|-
TGTGCCAGCAGTCCCGGACTAGCGGGGGCAGATACGCAGTATTTT
CASSPGLAGADTQYF
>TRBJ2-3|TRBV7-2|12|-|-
TGTGCCAGCAGCCGGAGCACAGATACGCAGTATTTT
CASSRSTDTQYF
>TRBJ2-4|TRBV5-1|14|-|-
TGCGCCAGCAGCTTGGACCCCAGGGTGGACATTCAGTACTTC
CASSLDPRVDIQYF
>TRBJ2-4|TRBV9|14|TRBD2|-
TGTGCCAGCAGCGTAGACGGGGGGGTAGACATTCAGTACTTC
CASSVDGGVDIQYF
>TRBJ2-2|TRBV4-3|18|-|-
TGCGCCAGCAGCCAAGAGGTCTACAGGGCCGTAAACACCGGGGAGCTGTTTTTT
CASSQEVYRAVNTGELFF
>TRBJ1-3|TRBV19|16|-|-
TGTGCCAGTAGTAACCCGGTGGGGGGAAGAGGAAACACCATATATTTT
CASSNPVGGRGNTIYF
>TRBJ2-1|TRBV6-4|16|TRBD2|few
TGTGCCAGCAGTGACTCCGGGACTAGCGGGGGGGCTGAGCAGTTCTTC
CASSDSGTSGGAEQFF
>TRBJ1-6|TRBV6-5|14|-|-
TGTGCCAGCAGTTACCCGGGGGGGCATTCACCCCTCCACTTT
CASSYPGGHSPLHF
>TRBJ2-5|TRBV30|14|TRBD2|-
TGTGCCTGGAGTCTACGGGGGGGCTCGGTGACCCAGTACTTC
CAWSLRGGSVTQYF
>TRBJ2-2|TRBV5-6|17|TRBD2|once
TGTGCCAGCAGCTTTTTTAGCGGGGAGATCTCTTCCGGGGAGCTGTTTTTT
CASSFFSGEISSGELFF
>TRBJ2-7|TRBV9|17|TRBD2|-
TGTGCCAGCAGCGTAGATACTAGCGGGGGCCCCAGGAACGAGCAGTACTTC
CASSVDTSGGPRNEQYF
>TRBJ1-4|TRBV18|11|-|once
TGTGCCAGCTCACCGCAGGAAAAACTGTTTTTT
CASSPQEKLFF
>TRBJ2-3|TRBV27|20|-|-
TGTGCCAGCAGTACGACAGGCCGGGGCACACTGACGCTCTGCACAGATACGCAGTATTTT
CASSTTGRGTLTLCTDTQYF
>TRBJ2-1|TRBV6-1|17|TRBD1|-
TGTGCCAGCAGGGAAAACAGGGGGTATACCTCCTACAATGAGCAGTTCTTC
CASRENRGYTSYNEQFF
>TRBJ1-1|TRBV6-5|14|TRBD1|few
TGTGCCAGCAGTTTCGGGACAGCGAACACTGAAGCTTTCTTT
CASSFGTANTEAFF
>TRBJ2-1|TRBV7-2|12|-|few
TGTGCCAGCAGCTTTAAGGGGAATGAGCAGTTCTTC
CASSFKGNEQFF
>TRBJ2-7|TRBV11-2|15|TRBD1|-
TGTGCCAGCAGCAAACCGGGACAGGGGCACTACGAGCAGTACTTC
CASSKPGQGHYEQYF
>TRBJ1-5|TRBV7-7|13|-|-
TGTGCTAGCAGCTTATTACACAATCAGCCCCAGCATTTT
CASSLLHNQPQHF
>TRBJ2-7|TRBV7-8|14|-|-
TGTGCCAGCAGCTTATCGGGGTCTGGGTATGAGCAGTACTTC
CASSLSGSGYEQYF
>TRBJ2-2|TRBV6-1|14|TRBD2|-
TGTGCCAGCAATCTAGCGGGGAGGGCCGGGGAGCTGTTTTTT
CASNLAGRAGELFF
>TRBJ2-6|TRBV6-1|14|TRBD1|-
TGTGCCAGCACCCAGGGACAGGGGGCTAAGTGGGGGGCTTTC
CASTQGQGAKWGAF
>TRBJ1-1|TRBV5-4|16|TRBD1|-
TGTGCCAGCAGCCCCGACAGGGGCCCGGGGTACACTGAAGCTTTCTTT
CASSPDRGPGYTEAFF